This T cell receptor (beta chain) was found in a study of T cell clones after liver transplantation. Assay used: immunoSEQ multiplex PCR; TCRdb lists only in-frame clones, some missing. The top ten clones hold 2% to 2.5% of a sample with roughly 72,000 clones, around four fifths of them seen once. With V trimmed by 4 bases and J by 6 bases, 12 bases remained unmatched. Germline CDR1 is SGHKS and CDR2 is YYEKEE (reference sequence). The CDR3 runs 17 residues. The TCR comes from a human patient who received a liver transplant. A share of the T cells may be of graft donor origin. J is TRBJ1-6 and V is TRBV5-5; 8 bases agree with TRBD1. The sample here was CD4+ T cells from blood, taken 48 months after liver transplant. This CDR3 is CASSPRGQGASNSPLHF. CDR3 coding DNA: TGTGCCAGCAGCCCGCGGGGGCAGGGGGCCTCTAATTCACCCCTCCACTTT.